This T cell receptor (beta chain) was recovered during a study of cytomegalovirus exposure and HLA in healthy donors. Study-wide context: The 500 to 750 first-cohort repertoires and the 100 to 150 validation repertoires shared the same platform, a later analysis reported. Overall study results and limits: It was confirmed in vitro that three of the CMV-associated chains were specific for CMV antigens.

While the first cohort had over 650 subjects, the donors belonged to the separate validation cohort of fewer than 150 subjects. This clone has just one count. The target antigen is unknown. The V end was cut by 1 base, the J end by 9 bases, with 11 bases between. The CDR3 spans 14 residues. Germline V gives CDR1 SGHRS, CDR2 YFSETQ. Profiled with immunoSEQ multiplex PCR; TCRdb holds only in-frame clones, not every one. This table has approximately 220,000 clones, 75% to 95% appearing once. The sample was PBMCs. J is TRBJ1-6 and V is TRBV5-1; perhaps TRBD1 as D (5 bases). This TCR came from a woman aged 18-30 years in good health and CMV-seronegative. The CDR3 sequence is CASSLPGTSSPLHF. The CDR3 DNA follows: TGCGCCAGCAGCTTGCCCGGGACTTCTTCACCCCTCCACTTT. The entire variable domain, with the rest obtained from reference TRBV5-1 and TRBJ1-6, is as follows: KAGVTQTPRYLIKTRGQQVTLSCSPISGHRSVSWYQQTPGQGLQFLFEYFSETQRNKGNFPGRFSGRQFSNSRSEMNVSTLELGDSALYLCASSLPGTSSPLHFGNGTRLTVT.